A selection of T cell receptor beta chains follows, all from one sample in a study of T cell responses to AZD1222 COVID-19 vaccine. Sequenced by immunoSEQ multiplex PCR; TCRdb stores in-frame clones only, minus some. This sample yields some 80,000 clones, of which about 91% are seen a single time; about 9.1% belongs to the top ten. Source: peripheral blood, taken 28 days after the second dose of the MenACWY control vaccine. These receptors were taken from an adult who received the MenACWY meningococcal vaccine as a control. Both conserved end residues are trimmed from each CDR3.

v_call,cdr3_aa
TRBV19,ASSNTGGRTGELF
TRBV11-2,ASSLGPGQGNYGYT
TRBV20-1,SASPRDFSEQF
TRBV5-5,ASSLGITYEQY
TRBV25-1,ATRGVRDRVNQPQH
TRBV5-1,ASSLGERGAYEQY
TRBV29-1,SVEDYDAPEAF
TRBV5-4,ASSLALGALTDTQY
TRBV3-1/TRBV3-2,ASSPYGEGWGYT
TRBV12-3/TRBV12-4,ASSLGLNYGYT
TRBV13,ASSFGQGVYEQY
TRBV5-4,ASSLGGQYNSPLH
TRBV20-1,SASPDDSTDTQY
TRBV28,ASSLGGLRHTIY
TRBV4-1,ASSQGGAGNTGELF
TRBV7-9,ASSFLQGAEKLF
TRBV28,ASSFSSQPQH
TRBV24-1,AACQGGDTQY
TRBV6-2/TRBV6-3,ASSPDRSGGADEQY
TRBV2,ASSDRGGVNEKLF